This T cell receptor beta chain appears in the sequencing data of a study of blood T cell repertoires in COVID-19. About the study: Nucleic acid was either cDNA or gDNA, and it came from T cells, B-cell-depleted T cells, or PBMCs.

The table lists this clone with a count of one. Germline trimming cut 7 bases from V and 5 bases from J; bases unmatched to any gene: 4. Germline loops: CDR1 SEHNR, CDR2 FQNEAQ (reference sequence). This CDR3 is 12 amino acids long. This study enrolled people aged roughly 18 to 90 from about 26 US geographic areas. Participants had their cohort set by participant-reported clinical history. Here immunoSEQ multiplex PCR was the method, and the copy in TCRdb shows in-frame clones only, minus some. The sample holds about 180,000 clones, about 90% seen once. The chain links TRBV7-9 to TRBJ2-7, with TRBD1 identical over 8 bases. Sequenced material: PBMCs or T cells enriched from blood (not recorded which). The sequence derives from a human donor with acute COVID-19. The donor label of this sample is uncertain. CDR3 coding DNA: TGTGCCAGCACCCCGACAGGGGACGAGCAGTACTTC. It translates to CASTPTGDEQYF. Full variable domain (remainder filled in from reference TRBV7-9 and TRBJ2-7): DTGVSQNPRHKITKRGQNVTFRCDPISEHNRLYWYRQTLGQGPEFLTYFQNEAQLEKSRLLSDRFSAERPKGSFSTLEIQRTEQGDSAMYLCASTPTGDEQYFGPGTRLTVT.